These T cell receptor beta chains were read from a single sample in a study of PD-L1 blockade in urothelial cancer. Sequenced by immunoSEQ multiplex PCR; TCRdb stores in-frame clones only, minus some. In the table there are some 45,000 clones, about nine tenths of which are singletons. This specimen was PBMCs, taken around atezolizumab (anti-PD-L1) treatment. Receptor source: a man older than 75 with urothelial cancer. Each CDR3 is given with its conserved first and last residue. The D gene is left open where the match is weak. The size of a clone is reported for some rows only, either as once, few or many, or as a class for expanded clones.

j_call clone_size d_call v_call cdr3_nt cdr3_aa
TRBJ2-6 - TRBD1 TRBV29-1 TGCAGCGTTGCCGGGACAGGGTCTTCTGGGGCCAACGTCCTGACTTTC CSVAGTGSSGANVLTF
TRBJ2-7 once TRBD2 TRBV9 TGTGCCAGCAGCGAGGGGCTCGGGACTAGCGGTAGTTACGAGCAGTACTTC CASSEGLGTSGSYEQYF
TRBJ2-1 - TRBD1 TRBV6-5 TGTGCCAGCAGGGGGGACAGATCCAATGAGCAGTTCTTC CASRGDRSNEQFF
TRBJ2-2 - - TRBV7-2 TGTGCCAGCAGCTTAATCGGGGGGAACACCGGGGAGCTGTTTTTT CASSLIGGNTGELFF
TRBJ2-5 - - TRBV19 TGTGCCAGTATACGGACAGTCCAAGAGACCCAGTACTTC CASIRTVQETQYF
TRBJ2-1 - TRBD2 TRBV27 TGTGCCAGCACCCTTACGGGCGGGAGCGGTGAGCAGTTCTTC CASTLTGGSGEQFF
TRBJ1-1 once - TRBV5-1 TGCGCCAGCAGCTCAGGGAGCAGGGGAATGAACACTGAAGCTTTCTTT CASSSGSRGMNTEAFF
TRBJ2-7 few TRBD2 TRBV11-2 TGTGCCAGCAGCTTAGTACTAGCGGGAGCTTCCTACGAGCAGTACTTC CASSLVLAGASYEQYF
TRBJ2-1 - TRBD2 TRBV7-2 TGTGCCAGCAGCTTAATCATAGCGGGGGGTGGTGAGCAGTTCTTC CASSLIIAGGGEQFF
TRBJ2-5 - TRBD2 TRBV7-2 TGTGCCAGCAGCTCAACTAGCGGGAGGGTTAAAGAGACCCAGTACTTC CASSSTSGRVKETQYF
TRBJ1-3 - TRBD1 TRBV30 TGTGCCTGGAGTCCCCTGGGACAGGGATCTGGAAACACCATATATTTT CAWSPLGQGSGNTIYF
TRBJ1-1 - TRBD1 TRBV7-9 TGTGCCAGCAGCTTAGGACAGGGGGTTTCGCAGGAAATAAACACTGAAGCTTTCTTT CASSLGQGVSQEINTEAFF
TRBJ2-5 - TRBD1 TRBV7-2 TGTGCCAGCAGCTTATTCGGCAGGGGGCGCAGGGAGACCCAGTACTTC CASSLFGRGRRETQYF
TRBJ2-1 - TRBD2 TRBV7-2 TGTGCCAGCAGCTTGACCCCCATTAGCGGGAGGCCCTACTACAATGAGCAGTTCTTC CASSLTPISGRPYYNEQFF
TRBJ1-2 - - TRBV30 TGTGCCTGGATTGACTACGAGCTCTATGGCTACACCTTC CAWIDYELYGYTF
TRBJ1-1 - - TRBV6-5 TGTGCCAGCAGTTACTCGAGAGATTACACTGAAGCTTTCTTT CASSYSRDYTEAFF
TRBJ2-1 - - TRBV15 TGTGCCACCAGCCCGTATATAGGGGTAAGCAATGAGCAGTTCTTC CATSPYIGVSNEQFF
TRBJ2-1 few TRBD2 TRBV11-3 TGTGCCAGCAGCGTGACTAGCGGGAGATTCCATGAGCAGTTCTTC CASSVTSGRFHEQFF
TRBJ1-1 - - TRBV25-1 TGTGCCAGCAGTGCAGGGACAGAAGCTTTCTTT CASSAGTEAFF
TRBJ2-7 - TRBD2 TRBV11-3 TGTGCCAGCAGCTTACATCGCGGGAGTGCCGAGCAGTACTTC CASSLHRGSAEQYF
TRBJ2-3 - - TRBV4-2 TGTGCCAGCAGCCAAGATGGTGCCAGGGGGGCAGATACGCAGTATTTT CASSQDGARGADTQYF
TRBJ2-7 - TRBD2 TRBV4-3 TGCGCCAGCAGCCAAGATCTAGCGGGAAAGGGAGAGCAGTACTTC CASSQDLAGKGEQYF
TRBJ2-6 - - TRBV30 TGTGCCTGGGAGGGGGTGGGGAGCTCTGGGGCCAACGTCCTGACTTTC CAWEGVGSSGANVLTF
TRBJ2-2 - TRBD1 TRBV30 TGTGCCTGGAGCAACAGGGGGCGAACGAACACCGGGGAGCTGTTTTTT CAWSNRGRTNTGELFF
TRBJ2-4 - - TRBV7-4 TGTGCCAGCAGCTTAGGGTGGGGCTATAGAATAGCCAAAAACATTCAGTACTTC CASSLGWGYRIAKNIQYF
TRBJ2-1 - - TRBV11-2 TGTGCCAGCAGCTTAGTCCGGACTCTCTACAATGAGCAGTTCTTC CASSLVRTLYNEQFF
TRBJ1-2 - TRBD1 TRBV28 TGTGCCAGCAGTTCTACCGGGACAGGGGGAGGTGGCTACACCTTC CASSSTGTGGGGYTF
TRBJ2-7 - - TRBV11-2 TGTGCCAGCAGCTTAGATCGAGGGTTGGCAGGGGCCTACGAGCAGTACTTC CASSLDRGLAGAYEQYF
TRBJ1-2 few - TRBV5-4 TGTGCCAGCAGCTTGGGCGACAGGTTCTATGGCTACACCTTC CASSLGDRFYGYTF
TRBJ1-2 - - TRBV5-1 TGCGCCAGCAGCTTGGCCCCGACAAATTTGAACGGCTACACCTTC CASSLAPTNLNGYTF
TRBJ1-2 - TRBD1 TRBV11-1 TGTGCCAGCAGCACCGCCGGGACAGGGTCTGGCTACACCTTC CASSTAGTGSGYTF
TRBJ1-5 - - TRBV6-5 TGTGCCAGCAGGCTCAGGGAATCACAGCCCCAGCATTTT CASRLRESQPQHF
TRBJ2-3 - TRBD1 TRBV5-1 TGCGCCAGCAACACAGGGGGACCTACAGATACGCAGTATTTT CASNTGGPTDTQYF
TRBJ2-1 - - TRBV6-5 TGTGCCAGCTCGGTTTATGAGCAGTTCTTC CASSVYEQFF
TRBJ1-3 - - TRBV27 TGTGCCAGCAGATCAGGGGTGAATCGTAACACCATATATTTT CASRSGVNRNTIYF
TRBJ1-2 - - TRBV27 TGTGCCAGCAGCCCCATCCGGGATAACTATGGCTACACCTTC CASSPIRDNYGYTF
TRBJ2-7 few - TRBV19 TGTGCCAGTAGTATAGGCCAGGCGTCAACCTACGAGCAGTACTTC CASSIGQASTYEQYF
TRBJ2-7 - TRBD2 TRBV5-3 TGTGCCAGAAGCTTGGTACGGCGGGAGGGCTTCTCCTACGAGCAGTACTTC CARSLVRREGFSYEQYF
TRBJ2-3 - - TRBV14 TGTGCCAGCAGCCAAGATAGACTCCCGAGGTATTTT CASSQDRLPRYF
TRBJ2-7 - - TRBV5-1 TGCGCCAGCAGCTCCCTTCCAACTATAGCCTACGAGCAGTACTTC CASSSLPTIAYEQYF
TRBJ2-3 - - TRBV28 TGTGCCAGCACCCCTCGGGGGTCTAGCACAGATACGCAGTATTTT CASTPRGSSTDTQYF